These T cell receptor beta chains were read from a single sample in a study of blood T cell repertoires in COVID-19. Method: immunoSEQ multiplex PCR; TCRdb's copy keeps in-frame clones and lacks some. The table has some 190,000 clones, around four fifths seen once. Input material: peripheral blood. These receptors were obtained from a human donor in a cohort sampled during active COVID-19. The CDR3 runs from the conserved cysteine through the conserved F or W. Each record gives: D gene, J gene, V gene, clone size, CDR3 protein, CDR3 DNA. The D gene is left open where the match is weak. Size is omitted from some rows. Given values are once, few, many or a class for expanded clones.

>TRBD2|TRBJ2-1|TRBV7-6|.
CASSTFKREADEQFF
TGTGCCAGCAGCACTTTCAAGCGGGAGGCGGATGAGCAGTTCTTC
>TRBD2|TRBJ2-5|TRBV6-6|.
CASKGTSGFRQETQYF
TGTGCCAGCAAAGGGACTAGCGGGTTTAGACAAGAGACCCAGTACTTC
>.|TRBJ1-1|TRBV7-9|few
CASSRQGVAYAEAFF
TGTGCCAGCAGCCGTCAAGGGGTAGCCTACGCTGAAGCTTTCTTT
>.|TRBJ2-3|TRBV29-1|.
CSVVAVASTQYF
TGCAGCGTTGTCGCAGTAGCGTCCACGCAGTATTTT
>.|TRBJ2-1|TRBV7-9|.
CASSFSGGSRDEQFF
TGTGCCAGCAGCTTTTCTGGGGGCTCTCGCGATGAGCAGTTCTTC
>.|TRBJ1-4|TRBV4-1|.
CASSQPWQGSEKLFF
TGCGCCAGCAGCCAGCCCTGGCAGGGTAGCGAAAAACTGTTTTTT
>.|TRBJ1-4|TRBV19|.
CASCTGPANEKLFF
TGTGCCAGCTGTACAGGGCCGGCTAATGAAAAACTGTTTTTT
>.|TRBJ1-1|TRBV5-1|.
CASSFAQGNTEAFF
TGCGCCAGCAGCTTTGCGCAGGGGAACACTGAAGCTTTCTTT
>TRBD2|TRBJ2-3|TRBV19|.
CATAGGLRTDTQYF
TGTGCCACAGCGGGGGGGCTGAGGACAGATACGCAGTATTTT
>.|TRBJ2-5|TRBV2|once
CASSGSRVEVTQYF
TGTGCCAGCAGTGGGAGCAGGGTGGAAGTGACCCAGTACTTC
>TRBD2|TRBJ2-1|TRBV6-1|.
CASSEASGGGEQFF
TGTGCCAGCAGTGAAGCTTCCGGGGGGGGTGAGCAGTTCTTC
>TRBD1|TRBJ1-6|TRBV27|.
CASSRQGNFPLHF
TGTGCCAGCAGTCGACAGGGTAATTTTCCCCTCCACTTT
>.|TRBJ1-2|TRBV2|.
CASGQGPSASSGYTF
TGTGCCAGCGGGCAAGGCCCATCCGCCTCTTCTGGCTACACCTTC
>.|TRBJ1-5|TRBV10-3|.
CAISGAGGTNQPQHF
TGTGCCATCAGTGGGGCGGGGGGCACCAATCAGCCCCAGCATTTT
>TRBD1|TRBJ2-2|TRBV30|.
CACSGTGARAGELFF
TGTGCCTGCTCCGGGACAGGGGCGAGGGCCGGGGAGCTGTTTTTT
>.|TRBJ1-6|TRBV5-1|once
CASSLGTTAISSYNSPLHF
TGCGCCAGCAGCTTGGGGACGACAGCAATCAGCTCCTATAATTCACCCCTCCACTTT
>TRBD2|TRBJ2-1|TRBV19|few
CASSIRGRLSSYNEQFF
TGTGCCAGTAGTATACGCGGGAGGCTGAGCTCCTACAATGAGCAGTTCTTC
>.|TRBJ1-2|TRBV27|.
CASSSNGGNYGYTF
TGTGCCAGCAGTTCGAATGGGGGCAACTATGGCTACACCTTC
>.|TRBJ1-6|TRBV9|.
CASSVGGSGGSPLHF
TGTGCCAGCAGCGTAGGGGGGAGCGGGGGTTCACCCCTCCACTTT
>.|TRBJ2-7|TRBV28|.
CASSLPSSNPPGQYF
TGTGCCAGCAGCCTACCTTCTTCCAACCCGCCAGGGCAGTACTTC
>.|TRBJ1-1|TRBV28|.
CASSPGQYTEAFF
TGTGCCAGCAGCCCTGGACAGTACACTGAAGCTTTCTTT
>TRBD1|TRBJ2-1|TRBV7-9|once
CASSLFGGTDNEQFF
TGTGCCAGCAGCTTATTCGGTGGGACAGACAATGAGCAGTTCTTC
>TRBD1|TRBJ1-1|TRBV6-5|.
CASSYRTGEAFF
TGTGCCAGCAGTTACAGGACAGGAGAAGCTTTCTTT
>TRBD2|TRBJ2-2|TRBV11-2|few
CASSRAGAQNTGELFF
TGTGCCAGCAGCCGAGCGGGGGCCCAGAACACCGGGGAGCTGTTTTTT
>.|TRBJ2-3|TRBV5-1|once
CASSLSTGDTDTQYF
TGCGCCAGCAGCTTGTCCACGGGAGACACAGATACGCAGTATTTT